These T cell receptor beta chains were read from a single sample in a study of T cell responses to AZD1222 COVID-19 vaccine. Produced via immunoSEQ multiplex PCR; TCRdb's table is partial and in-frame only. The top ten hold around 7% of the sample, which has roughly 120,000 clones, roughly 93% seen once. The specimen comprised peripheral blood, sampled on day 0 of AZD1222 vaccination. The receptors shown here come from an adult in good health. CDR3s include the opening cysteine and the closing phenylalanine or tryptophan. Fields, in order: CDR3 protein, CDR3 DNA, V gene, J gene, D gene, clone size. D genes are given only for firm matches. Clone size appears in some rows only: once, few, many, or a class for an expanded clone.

CDR3aa: CASSQDWGATNTEAFF; CDR3nt: TGTGCCAGCAGCCAAGATTGGGGGGCCACGAACACTGAAGCTTTCTTT; v_gene: TRBV14; j_gene: TRBJ1-1; d_gene: NA; abundance: NA
CDR3aa: CASSFSGQGLGYTF; CDR3nt: TGTGCCAGCAGCTTTTCGGGACAGGGCTTAGGCTACACCTTC; v_gene: TRBV7-2; j_gene: TRBJ1-2; d_gene: TRBD1; abundance: once
CDR3aa: CASSVEGLTVGYTF; CDR3nt: TGTGCCAGCAGCGTAGAGGGCCTAACGGTTGGCTACACCTTC; v_gene: TRBV9; j_gene: TRBJ1-2; d_gene: NA; abundance: NA
CDR3aa: CSASDASHYGYTF; CDR3nt: TGCAGTGCTAGTGACGCGTCGCACTATGGCTACACCTTC; v_gene: TRBV20-1; j_gene: TRBJ1-2; d_gene: NA; abundance: NA
CDR3aa: CASSLQGIHEQFF; CDR3nt: TGTGCCAGCAGCCTCCAGGGGATCCATGAGCAGTTCTTC; v_gene: TRBV5-4; j_gene: TRBJ2-1; d_gene: NA; abundance: NA
CDR3aa: CPSGDLWEEQYF; CDR3nt: TGCCCGTCTGGGGATTTGTGGGAGGAACAGTACTTC; v_gene: TRBV10-1; j_gene: TRBJ2-7; d_gene: NA; abundance: NA
CDR3aa: CASSPGTGGMSDEQFF; CDR3nt: TGCGCCAGCAGCCCCGGGACAGGGGGCATGAGTGATGAGCAGTTCTTC; v_gene: TRBV4-1; j_gene: TRBJ2-1; d_gene: TRBD1; abundance: NA
CDR3aa: CASLFLRGKGNTIYF; CDR3nt: TGTGCCAGCTTATTCCTTCGGGGGAAGGGGAACACCATATATTTT; v_gene: TRBV11-2; j_gene: TRBJ1-3; d_gene: NA; abundance: NA
CDR3aa: CASSPSFATSYEQYF; CDR3nt: TGTGCCAGCAGTCCCTCTTTCGCAACCTCCTACGAGCAGTACTTC; v_gene: TRBV28; j_gene: TRBJ2-7; d_gene: NA; abundance: NA
CDR3aa: CASSLEIASTDTQYF; CDR3nt: TGTGCCAGCAGCTTGGAAATAGCCAGCACAGATACGCAGTATTTT; v_gene: TRBV5-5; j_gene: TRBJ2-3; d_gene: NA; abundance: NA
CDR3aa: CASSFVGVENEQFF; CDR3nt: TGCGCCAGCAGCTTTGTCGGGGTAGAAAATGAGCAGTTCTTC; v_gene: TRBV5-1; j_gene: TRBJ2-1; d_gene: NA; abundance: NA
CDR3aa: CASSQDKRQGKVAGELFF; CDR3nt: TGCGCCAGCAGCCAAGATAAACGGCAGGGGAAAGTCGCCGGGGAGCTGTTTTTT; v_gene: TRBV4-1; j_gene: TRBJ2-2; d_gene: NA; abundance: NA
CDR3aa: CASSYTDTYNEQFF; CDR3nt: TGTGCCAGCAGTTACACCGACACATACAATGAGCAGTTCTTC; v_gene: TRBV6-2/TRBV6-3; j_gene: TRBJ2-1; d_gene: NA; abundance: NA
CDR3aa: CASSQTHGSEEAFF; CDR3nt: TGTGCCAGCAGCCAGACCCACGGGAGTGAGGAAGCTTTCTTT; v_gene: TRBV6-5; j_gene: TRBJ1-1; d_gene: NA; abundance: NA
CDR3aa: CASSLGGPNEKLFF; CDR3nt: TGCGCCAGCAGCTTGGGCGGTCCTAATGAAAAACTGTTTTTT; v_gene: TRBV5-1; j_gene: TRBJ1-4; d_gene: NA; abundance: NA
CDR3aa: CASSPPGAGGSYEQYF; CDR3nt: TGTGCCAGCAGCCCCCCTGGGGCGGGAGGCTCCTACGAGCAGTACTTC; v_gene: TRBV11-2; j_gene: TRBJ2-7; d_gene: TRBD2; abundance: NA
CDR3aa: CASSLEARHTLINEKLFF; CDR3nt: TGTGCCAGCAGCTTAGAGGCTCGACACACCCTGATTAATGAAAAACTGTTTTTT; v_gene: TRBV11-2; j_gene: TRBJ1-4; d_gene: NA; abundance: NA
CDR3aa: CASSLLSGGISYNEQFF; CDR3nt: TGTGCCAGCAGCCTCCTTAGCGGGGGAATCTCCTACAATGAGCAGTTCTTC; v_gene: TRBV7-6; j_gene: TRBJ2-1; d_gene: TRBD2; abundance: NA
CDR3aa: CASRSGDQPQHF; CDR3nt: TGTGCCAGCAGGAGTGGGGATCAGCCCCAGCATTTT; v_gene: TRBV6-5; j_gene: TRBJ1-5; d_gene: NA; abundance: NA
CDR3aa: CASSEVSYGYTF; CDR3nt: TGTGCCAGCAGTGAGGTGAGCTATGGCTACACCTTC; v_gene: TRBV25-1; j_gene: TRBJ1-2; d_gene: NA; abundance: NA
CDR3aa: CASSLGNGETQYF; CDR3nt: TGCGCCAGCAGCTTGGGTAACGGAGAGACCCAGTACTTC; v_gene: TRBV5-1; j_gene: TRBJ2-5; d_gene: NA; abundance: once
CDR3aa: CATSDGGQGPFTYGYTF; CDR3nt: TGTGCCACCAGTGATGGGGGACAGGGGCCTTTCACTTATGGCTACACCTTC; v_gene: TRBV24-1; j_gene: TRBJ1-2; d_gene: TRBD1; abundance: NA
CDR3aa: CASSSGGPTSTDTQYF; CDR3nt: TGCGCCAGCAGCTCGGGAGGCCCCACTAGCACAGATACGCAGTATTTT; v_gene: TRBV5-1; j_gene: TRBJ2-3; d_gene: TRBD2; abundance: NA
CDR3aa: CATSLTASWANEKLFF; CDR3nt: TGTGCCACCAGCCTGACGGCTTCTTGGGCTAATGAAAAACTGTTTTTT; v_gene: TRBV15; j_gene: TRBJ1-4; d_gene: NA; abundance: once
CDR3aa: CASSPIWVGGSTEAFF; CDR3nt: TGTGCCAGCAGCCCCATTTGGGTCGGGGGGTCGACTGAAGCTTTCTTT; v_gene: TRBV7-6; j_gene: TRBJ1-1; d_gene: NA; abundance: NA
CDR3aa: CASTMAGNTIYF; CDR3nt: TGTGCCAGCACTATGGCTGGAAACACCATATATTTT; v_gene: TRBV7-9; j_gene: TRBJ1-3; d_gene: NA; abundance: NA
CDR3aa: CASSKALRYQETQYF; CDR3nt: TGTGCCAGCAGCAAAGCCTTAAGGTACCAAGAGACCCAGTACTTC; v_gene: TRBV5-5; j_gene: TRBJ2-5; d_gene: NA; abundance: few
CDR3aa: CASSPRQGSSYEQYF; CDR3nt: TGCGCCAGCAGTCCTAGACAGGGGTCCTCCTACGAGCAGTACTTC; v_gene: TRBV5-1; j_gene: TRBJ2-7; d_gene: TRBD1; abundance: once
CDR3aa: CASTGGAGDEQYF; CDR3nt: TGTGCCAGTACAGGGGGCGCGGGAGACGAGCAGTACTTC; v_gene: TRBV18; j_gene: TRBJ2-7; d_gene: TRBD1; abundance: NA
CDR3aa: CASSLRLAGAGEQFF; CDR3nt: TGTGCCAGCAGCTTGAGACTAGCGGGAGCGGGGGAGCAGTTCTTC; v_gene: TRBV2; j_gene: TRBJ2-1; d_gene: TRBD2; abundance: NA
CDR3aa: CASSYSRQGDEKLFF; CDR3nt: TGTGCCAGCAGTTACTCGCGCCAGGGGGATGAAAAACTGTTTTTT; v_gene: TRBV6-5; j_gene: TRBJ1-4; d_gene: TRBD1; abundance: NA
CDR3aa: CASRGGLSEQYF; CDR3nt: TGTGCCAGCAGGGGCGGGTTGTCCGAGCAGTACTTC; v_gene: TRBV7-2; j_gene: TRBJ2-7; d_gene: NA; abundance: NA
CDR3aa: CSVGLGEAIGGELFF; CDR3nt: TGCAGCGTCGGCCTTGGGGAGGCGATCGGCGGGGAGCTGTTTTTT; v_gene: TRBV29-1; j_gene: TRBJ2-2; d_gene: NA; abundance: NA